These T cell receptor beta chains were read from a single sample in a study of OX40 agonist ivuxolimab in advanced cancers. TCRdb's copy holds only in-frame clones and misses some; the assay was immunoSEQ multiplex PCR. This sample carries 45,000 to 70,000 clones, roughly 89% of them seen once, and the ten largest clones take around 1.5%. Sequenced material: CD4+ or CD8+ T cells sorted from blood, taken in a trial of the OX40 agonist ivuxolimab. These receptor sequences come from an adult with an advanced solid tumor such as melanoma, head and neck, liver or kidney cancer. CDR3s include the opening cysteine and the closing phenylalanine or tryptophan. The order of the fields is J gene, V gene, clone size, D gene, CDR3 protein, CDR3 DNA. D genes are given only for firm matches. Clone size is given for some rows only: seen once, a few or many times, or a class if the clone is expanded.

TRBJ2-7	TRBV20-1	-	-	CSAAGAYEQYF	TGCAGTGCAGCCGGGGCCTACGAGCAGTACTTC
TRBJ1-1	TRBV27	-	TRBD1	CASSLQGARTEAFF	TGTGCCAGCAGTTTACAGGGGGCAAGGACTGAAGCTTTCTTT
TRBJ1-4	TRBV30	-	TRBD1	CAWGQGGEKLFF	TGTGCCTGGGGACAGGGAGGGGAAAAACTGTTTTTT
TRBJ1-4	TRBV7-2	once	-	CASSKTQGLATNEKLFF	TGTGCCAGCAGCAAAACCCAGGGTCTGGCAACTAATGAAAAACTGTTTTTT
TRBJ1-1	TRBV6-6	once	-	CASSPGREYTEAFF	TGTGCCAGCAGCCCGGGCCGGGAATACACTGAAGCTTTCTTT
TRBJ1-4	TRBV11-2	-	TRBD1	CASSLGQGEFEKLFF	TGTGCCAGCAGCTTGGGACAGGGGGAGTTTGAAAAACTGTTTTTT
TRBJ2-6	TRBV2	-	-	CASTRGAASGANVLTF	TGTGCCAGCACCCGGGGCGCAGCCTCTGGGGCCAACGTCCTGACTTTC
TRBJ2-3	TRBV9	-	-	CASSVQPTMARETQYF	TGTGCCAGCAGCGTTCAGCCCACTATGGCGAGGGAGACGCAGTATTTT
TRBJ1-1	TRBV5-8	-	TRBD1	CASSQGARETEAFF	TGTGCCAGCAGCCAGGGGGCACGGGAAACTGAAGCTTTCTTT
TRBJ1-5	TRBV19	-	TRBD1	CASSPQTGASNQPQHF	TGTGCCAGTAGTCCCCAGACAGGGGCGAGCAATCAGCCCCAGCATTTT
TRBJ2-7	TRBV6-5	-	-	CASSKDYSSYEQYF	TGTGCCAGCAGTAAGGATTACAGCTCCTACGAGCAGTACTTC
TRBJ1-5	TRBV18	-	-	CASSPSNQPQHF	TGTGCCAGCTCCCCAAGCAATCAGCCCCAGCATTTT
TRBJ2-1	TRBV7-2	-	-	CASSLRQGLSNEQFF	TGTGCCAGCAGCTTAAGGCAGGGTTTAAGCAATGAGCAGTTCTTC
TRBJ2-6	TRBV18	-	TRBD2	CASSPRVAGVSGANVLTF	TGTGCCAGCTCACCACGGGTAGCGGGGGTCTCTGGGGCCAACGTCCTGACTTTC
TRBJ2-5	TRBV5-1	-	TRBD1	CASSRPQGAEETQYF	TGCGCCAGCAGCAGACCACAGGGGGCGGAGGAGACCCAGTACTTC
TRBJ2-7	TRBV28	-	-	CASSFRGEQYF	TGTGCCAGCAGTTTTAGAGGCGAGCAGTACTTC
TRBJ1-1	TRBV28	-	TRBD1	CASTGGRAEAFF	TGTGCCAGCACAGGGGGTAGAGCTGAAGCTTTCTTT
TRBJ1-2	TRBV5-1	few	-	CASSLVGGYGYTF	TGCGCCAGCAGCTTGGTAGGGGGCTATGGCTACACCTTC
TRBJ2-5	TRBV2	-	-	CASSAQETQYF	TGTGCCAGCAGTGCACAAGAGACCCAGTACTTC
TRBJ1-1	TRBV30	-	-	CASKGGTEAFF	TGTGCCTCGAAGGGGGGCACTGAAGCTTTCTTT
TRBJ1-5	TRBV19	-	TRBD1	CASSATGGNQPQHF	TGTGCCAGTAGCGCGACAGGGGGCAATCAGCCCCAGCATTTT
TRBJ2-3	TRBV6-5	-	TRBD2	CASSWTSRGGTDTQYF	TGTGCCAGCAGTTGGACTAGCCGTGGGGGCACAGATACGCAGTATTTT
TRBJ1-2	TRBV19	-	-	CASSITGPSYGYTF	TGTGCCAGTAGTATAACAGGGCCGTCCTATGGCTACACCTTC
TRBJ2-6	TRBV30	-	-	CACSGANVLTF	TGTGCCTGCTCTGGGGCCAACGTCCTGACTTTC
TRBJ2-7	TRBV5-1	-	-	CASSKGDSISYEQYF	TGCGCCAGCAGCAAAGGGGATTCCATCTCCTACGAGCAGTACTTC
TRBJ1-2	TRBV28	once	-	CASSSPGSGLVADYGYTF	TGTGCCAGCAGTTCACCAGGCTCAGGTTTGGTAGCGGACTATGGCTACACCTTC
TRBJ2-3	TRBV7-9	few	-	CASRRLGTGQYF	TGTGCCAGCAGACGTCTTGGGACGGGGCAGTATTTT
TRBJ1-2	TRBV5-1	-	TRBD1	CASSLGQGNYGYTF	TGCGCCAGCAGCTTGGGACAGGGGAACTATGGCTACACCTTC
TRBJ2-2	TRBV19	-	TRBD1	CASSAPTGSGELFF	TGTGCCAGTAGTGCGCCGACAGGGTCCGGGGAGCTGTTTTTT
TRBJ2-5	TRBV15	-	-	CATSRSLEPSQGTQYF	TGTGCCACCAGCAGATCCCTCGAACCGAGTCAAGGGACCCAGTACTTC
TRBJ2-5	TRBV11-2	once	-	CASSPGAGMQETQYF	TGTGCCAGCAGCCCCGGGGCAGGGATGCAAGAGACCCAGTACTTC
TRBJ1-1	TRBV7-3	-	-	CASSLQPGTNTEAFF	TGTGCCAGCAGCTTACAGCCAGGGACCAATACTGAAGCTTTCTTT
TRBJ2-7	TRBV19	-	TRBD1	CASATGHEQYF	TGTGCCAGTGCGACAGGGCACGAGCAGTACTTC
TRBJ2-2	TRBV9	-	-	CASSPMGSNTGELFF	TGTGCCAGCAGCCCTATGGGGTCGAACACCGGGGAGCTGTTTTTT
TRBJ2-2	TRBV5-1	medium-sized	TRBD1	CASSMGQANTGELFF	TGCGCCAGCAGCATGGGACAGGCGAACACCGGGGAGCTGTTTTTT